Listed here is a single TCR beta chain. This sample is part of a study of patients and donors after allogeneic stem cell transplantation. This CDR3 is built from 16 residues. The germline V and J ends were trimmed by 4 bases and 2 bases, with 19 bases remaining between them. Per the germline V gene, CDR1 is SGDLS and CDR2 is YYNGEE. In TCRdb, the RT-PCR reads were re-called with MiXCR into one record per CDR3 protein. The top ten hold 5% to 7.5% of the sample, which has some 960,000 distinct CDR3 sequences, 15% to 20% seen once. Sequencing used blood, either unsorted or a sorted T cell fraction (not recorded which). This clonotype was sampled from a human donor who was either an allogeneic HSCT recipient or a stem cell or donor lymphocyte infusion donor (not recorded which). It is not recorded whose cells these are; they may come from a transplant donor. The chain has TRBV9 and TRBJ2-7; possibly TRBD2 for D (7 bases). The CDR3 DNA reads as TGTGCCAGCAGCCCGGGAGGATCGGGGGCAGCCTACGAGCAGTACTTC. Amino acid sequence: CASSPGGSGAAYEQYF.